This passage covers 8 T cell receptor beta chains from one sample sequenced in a study of memory CD4+ T cells and cytomegalovirus serostatus. The sort gate was single viable CD3+CD4+CD8-CD45RO+ cells for memory CD4+ T cells. Data came from immunoSEQ multiplex PCR; TCRdb stores just in-frame clones and leaves some out. The sample contains 45,000 to 55,000 clones, around 78% of which appear only once. Material for sequencing was memory CD4+ T cells from blood. The receptors here all came from an adult in good health and CMV-seronegative.

The V call is TRBV7-9, the J call TRBJ1-1; the D is unclear. CDR3 length: 13 amino acids. CDR1 is SEHNR and CDR2 is FQNEAQ in the germline V gene (reference sequence). V was cut by 4 bases and J by 2 bases, with 8 bases left in between. CDR3 nucleotides: TGTGCCAGCAGCTCTCGTGGTAACACTGAAGCTTTCTTT. Encoded protein: CASSSRGNTEAFF.

V gene TRBV7-2 combines with J gene TRBJ1-2; the D is unclear. Trimming removed 2 bases from V and 4 bases from J, with 26 bases in between. The CDR3 is 19 amino acids. Germline V gene lookup returns CDR1 SGHTA and CDR2 FQGNSA. This chain's CDR3 is CASSLIPRSTVGIFYGYTF. The CDR3 nucleotides read TGTGCCAGCAGCTTAATTCCTCGCTCTACCGTGGGTATTTTCTATGGCTACACCTTC.

J is TRBJ2-1 and V is TRBV5-8; D gene unclear. Looked up from germline, CDR1 is SGHTS and CDR2 is YDEGEE. CDR3 size: 15 residues. The V and J ends lost 0 bases and 0 bases respectively, with 7 bases between them. CDR3 sequence (DNA): TGTGCCAGCAGCTTGGTAGAGGCCTCCTACAATGAGCAGTTCTTC. Protein sequence: CASSLVEASYNEQFF. The variable domain in full, completed from reference TRBV5-8 and TRBJ2-1, reads EAGVTQSPTHLIKTRGQQATLRCSPISGHTSVYWYQQALGLGLQFLLWYDEGEERNRGNFPPRFSGRQFPNYSSELNVNALELEDSALYLCASSLVEASYNEQFFGPGTRLTVL.

The chain carries TRBV6-6 and TRBJ1-4; no firm D call. V was pared by 5 bases and J by 7 bases, with 14 bases between. The CDR3 loop spans 14 amino acids. Germline CDR1 MNHNY, CDR2 SVGAGI (reference sequence). CDR3 coding DNA: TGTGCCAGCAGTCGGGGAGGACGCGGTGAAAAACTGTTTTTT. Translated, it gives CASSRGGRGEKLFF.

This clone was detected once. Germline and junction disagree at one end, which may indicate a read error. The V and J genes are TRBV27 and TRBJ1-1; 9 bases fit TRBD1. This CDR3 has 14 amino acids. CDR1 is MNHEY, CDR2 SMNVEV, per germline (reference sequence). The CDR3 is CASSFREKGQGIQF. The DNA of the CDR3 is TGTGCCAGCAGTTTTCGTGAAAAGGGACAGGGCATACAATTT.

The V and J genes are TRBV9 and TRBJ2-7; tentatively, D is TRBD2 (6 bases). The V and J ends lost 4 bases and 6 bases respectively, with 14 bases between them. The V gene's germline CDR1 is SGDLS and CDR2 YYNGEE. The CDR3 loop spans 13 amino acids. The chain's CDR3 is CASSPVWGVEQYF. The CDR3 DNA reads TGTGCCAGCAGCCCCGTCTGGGGGGTCGAGCAGTACTTC.

The chain uses TRBV5-1 and TRBJ1-3; weak D call: TRBD1 (6 bases). V shed 3 bases and J shed 0 bases, with 16 bases lying between them. Per the germline V gene, CDR1 is SGHRS and CDR2 is YFSETQ. The CDR3 has 17 residues. The CDR3 DNA reads as TGCGCCAGCAGCTCGTATGGACTGGACAGCTCTGGAAACACCATATATTTT. Encoded protein: CASSSYGLDSSGNTIYF.

This chain connects TRBV7-2 to TRBJ2-7; 8 bases line up with TRBD1. Germline V gives CDR1 SGHTA, CDR2 FQGNSA. J lost 4 bases, V lost 5 bases, and 7 bases had no gene match. The CDR3 consists of 14 residues. The CDR3 reads CASSKDRGWYEQYF. Here the CDR3 DNA reads TGTGCCAGCAGCAAAGACAGGGGTTGGTACGAGCAGTACTTC.